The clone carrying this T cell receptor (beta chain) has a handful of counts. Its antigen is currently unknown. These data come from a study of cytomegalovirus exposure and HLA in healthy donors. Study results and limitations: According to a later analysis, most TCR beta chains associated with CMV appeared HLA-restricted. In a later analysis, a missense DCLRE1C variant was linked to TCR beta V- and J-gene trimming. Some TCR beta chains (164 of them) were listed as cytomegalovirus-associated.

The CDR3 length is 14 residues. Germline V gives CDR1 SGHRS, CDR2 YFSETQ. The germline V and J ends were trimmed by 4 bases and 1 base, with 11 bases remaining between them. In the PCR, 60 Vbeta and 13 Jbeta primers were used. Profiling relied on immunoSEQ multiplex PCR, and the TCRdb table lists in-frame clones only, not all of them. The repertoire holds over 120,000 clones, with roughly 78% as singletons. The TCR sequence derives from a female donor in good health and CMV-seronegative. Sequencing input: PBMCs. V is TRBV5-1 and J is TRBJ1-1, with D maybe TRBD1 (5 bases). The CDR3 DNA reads TGCGCCAGCAGCCCGACAGTCCAGAACACTGAAGCTTTCTTT. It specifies CASSPTVQNTEAFF.